Below are 18 T cell receptor beta chains sequenced from a single sample in a study of beta chain features in type 1 diabetes. Expressed TCRB transcripts were sequenced because the entire RNA isolate underwent reverse transcription. Repertoires were generated with immunoSEQ multiplex PCR, while TCRdb's copy carries only in-frame clones and drops some. The data hold roughly 500,000 clones, with approximately 30% observed a single time. Specimen: naive CD4+ T cells from blood. The receptors stem from a man younger than 35 in good health.

CDR3: CASSSLRLAGGTYEQYF. CDR3 sequence (DNA): TGTGCCAGCAGCTCCCTCAGACTAGCGGGAGGTACCTACGAGCAGTACTTC. The rearrangement joins TRBV13 to TRBJ2-7, with 13 bases fitting TRBD2. Trimming removed 4 bases from V and 2 bases from J; junction bases left unmatched: 8. The CDR3 sequence is 17 residues long. The V gene's germline CDR1 is PRHDT and CDR2 FYEKMQ (reference sequence).

The chain uses TRBV29-1 and TRBJ2-5; TRBD2 might be the D (5 bases). CDR1 and CDR2 (germline): SQVTM, ANQGSEA. V was trimmed by 8 bases and J by 3 bases, leaving 16 bases between them. The CDR3 length is 13 residues. CDR3 DNA: TGCAGCTACCGGGCTTCCGGGAAAGAGACCCAGTACTTC. This translates into CSYRASGKETQYF.

The genes are TRBV15 and TRBJ2-3; 10 bases fit TRBD2. The CDR3 covers 15 residues. The germline V gene has CDR1 LNHNV and CDR2 YYDKDF (reference sequence). The ends lost 5 bases at V and 1 base at J; junction bases unmatched: 3. The CDR3 loop is CATSGLAGGTDTQYF. The CDR3 DNA follows: TGTGCCACCAGCGGTCTAGCGGGAGGCACAGATACGCAGTATTTT.

In this sample, this clone turned up a few times. The same CDR3 can be traced to other DNA sequences in this sample. The chain is built from TRBV5-4 and TRBJ2-7; possible D gene TRBD1, 5 bases. This CDR3 has 13 residues. Germline V gene lookup returns CDR1 SGHNT and CDR2 YYREEE (reference sequence). Trimming removed 0 bases at V and 6 bases at J, with 10 bases between. Here the CDR3 reads CASSLDRLGEQYF. As DNA, the CDR3 is TGTGCCAGCAGCTTGGACAGGCTTGGCGAGCAGTACTTC. The full variable domain, rest sourced from reference TRBV5-4 and TRBJ2-7, is ETGVTQSPTHLIKTRGQQVTLRCSSQSGHNTVSWYQQALGQGPQFIFQYYREEENGRGNFPPRFSGLQFPNYSSELNVNALELDDSALYLCASSLDRLGEQYFGPGTRLTVT.

This clone has more than one count but fewer than ten. The gene calls are TRBV4-3 and TRBJ2-1, with 8 bases aligning to TRBD2. This CDR3 region has 15 residues. The germline V gene has CDR1 LGHNA and CDR2 YSLEER. J lost 2 bases, V lost 4 bases, and 4 bases had no gene match. The chain's CDR3 is CASSRLAGTYNEQFF. CDR3 coding DNA: TGCGCCAGCAGCCGGCTAGCGGGTACCTACAATGAGCAGTTCTTC.

The gene calls are TRBV5-1 and TRBJ2-7; D perhaps matches TRBD1 (5 bases). Germline-derived CDR1 and CDR2 are SGHRS and YFSETQ. Trimming cost V 4 bases and J 3 bases, with 17 bases left between them. This CDR3 is 15 amino acids long. The CDR3 coding sequence is TGCGCCAGCAGCCTGGGCGCTGGGGCAGGCTACGAGCAGTACTTC. It is translated as CASSLGAGAGYEQYF.

This clone has a count of ten or more. The rearrangement joins TRBV29-1 to TRBJ2-3; maybe TRBD2 (6 bases). V was pared by 7 bases and J by 2 bases, with 13 bases between. Germline CDR1 reads SQVTM; CDR2 reads ANQGSEA. The CDR3 loop spans 13 amino acids. The CDR3 bases are TGCAGCGGGGAACTAGCTGCCACAGATACGCAGTATTTT. It encodes CSGELAATDTQYF.

With regard to this clone: This sample also contains other DNA sequences that code for the same CDR3. V and J are TRBV15 and TRBJ2-5; 8 nucleotides line up with TRBD1. Germline lookup yields CDR1 LNHNV and CDR2 YYDKDF (reference sequence). The CDR3 loop spans 13 amino acids. Unmatched junction bases numbered 0, after V lost 1 base and J lost 5 bases. The CDR3 DNA is TGTGCCACCAGCAGAGGACAGGGGGAGACCCAGTACTTC. Protein sequence: CATSRGQGETQYF.

Written as DNA, the CDR3 is TGTGCCAGCAGGGCGCCGGGGAGCAATCAGCCCCAGCATTTT. This translates into CASRAPGSNQPQHF. This chain uses TRBV6-5 with TRBJ1-5; D call uncertain. The CDR3 covers 14 residues. The V and J ends lost 6 bases and 1 base respectively, with 10 bases between them. The germline V gene encodes CDR1 MNHEY and CDR2 SVGAGI.

This clone turned up a few times. This chain links TRBV29-1 with TRBJ1-2, with a weak D call TRBD1 (6 bases). CDR1 and CDR2 from the germline V gene are SQVTM and ANQGSEA. The V and J ends lost 0 bases and 1 base respectively, with 9 bases between them. The CDR3 contains 14 residues. The CDR3 loop is CSVEDRGFNYGYTF. The CDR3 DNA follows: TGCAGCGTTGAAGATAGGGGGTTTAACTATGGCTACACCTTC.

This clone came up a few times. The V gene is TRBV4-2, the J gene TRBJ2-6; D remains unclear. Looked up from germline, CDR1 is LGHNA and CDR2 is YNFKEQ. The CDR3 sequence is 16 residues long. V lost 0 bases, J lost 1 base, and 7 bases lay in between. CDR3 nucleotides: TGTGCCAGCAGCCAAGATCGTGGGTCTGGGGCCAACGTCCTGACTTTC. Translating gives CASSQDRGSGANVLTF.

The chain uses TRBV18 and TRBJ1-5; D uncertain. V lost 3 bases to trimming and J lost 8 bases, with 14 bases between them. Germline V gene lookup returns CDR1 KGHSH and CDR2 LQKENI. The CDR3 covers 14 residues. The CDR3 loop reads CASSPSGRGEPQHF. The CDR3 DNA follows: TGTGCCAGCTCACCTTCAGGACGGGGAGAGCCCCAGCATTTT.

The chain combines TRBV29-1 with TRBJ1-1; D perhaps matches TRBD1 (6 bases). V shed 3 bases and J shed 3 bases, with 11 bases lying between them. Germline V gives CDR1 SQVTM, CDR2 ANQGSEA. This CDR3 is built from 13 residues. CDR3 bases: TGCAGCGTTGACGACAGGCGAGACACTGAAGCTTTCTTT. Translation gives CSVDDRRDTEAFF.

This clone was recorded a few times. Here the CDR3 DNA reads TGCAGCGTTGTGGGACAGGACTCCTACAATGAGCAGTTCTTC. Its translation is CSVVGQDSYNEQFF. This chain uses TRBV29-1 with TRBJ2-1; 8 nucleotides agree with TRBD1. Germline CDR1 reads SQVTM; CDR2 reads ANQGSEA. The CDR3 contains 14 residues. Trimming at V came to 4 bases and at J to 0 bases, leaving 2 bases not matched to a gene.

This clone has only a few counts. Distinct nucleotide sequences in the sample also encode this CDR3. This sequence joins TRBV15 and TRBJ2-5, with D hard to call. Per germline, CDR1 LNHNV and CDR2 YYDKDF (reference sequence). The V end was cut by 1 base, the J end by 4 bases, with 4 bases between. CDR3 length: 12 residues. Written as DNA, the CDR3 is TGTGCCACCAGCAGAGCGGGAGAGACCCAGTACTTC. This gives the protein CATSRAGETQYF.

The chain employs TRBV6-1 and TRBJ2-3; no clear D gene. Germline CDR1 reads MNHNS; CDR2 reads SASEGT. The CDR3 extends over 11 amino acids. V gave up 3 bases and J gave up 8 bases, with 6 bases separating them. The CDR3, as DNA: TGTGCCAGCAGTGAGGTTGGTACGCAGTATTTT. Translating gives CASSEVGTQYF.

The rearrangement links TRBV11-3 to TRBJ2-3, with D hard to call. V lost 0 bases, J lost 2 bases, and 6 bases lay in between. The CDR3 has 14 amino acids. The germline V gene encodes CDR1 SGHNT and CDR2 YENEEA. The CDR3 coding sequence is TGTGCCAGCAGCTTAGACGGGTACACAGATACGCAGTATTTT. This translates into CASSLDGYTDTQYF.

This clone was detected a few times. This chain uses TRBV7-2 with TRBJ2-6; TRBD1 matches 8 bases. The CDR3 loop spans 15 amino acids. Germline CDR1 reads SGHTA; CDR2 reads FQGNSA. V shed 3 bases, J shed 11 bases, and the junction held 9 bases outside the gene matches. The CDR3 region is CASSFRTGSGDVLTF. For the CDR3, the DNA is TGTGCCAGCAGCTTCAGGACAGGGAGCGGCGACGTCCTGACTTTC.